Shown below are 27 T cell receptor beta chains from a single sample sequenced in a study of T cell changes during pregnancy in multiple sclerosis. The data were produced by immunoSEQ multiplex PCR, yet TCRdb's version contains in-frame clones alone and is incomplete. This table holds fewer than 45,000 clones, around 90% found once. The sequences come from CD4+ T cells from peripheral blood mononuclear cells, collected in the first trimester of pregnancy. The receptors were sampled from a female donor with multiple sclerosis, enrolled in a pregnancy study.

The rearrangement links TRBV5-4 to TRBJ1-4, with D possibly being TRBD1 (5 bases). The CDR3 sequence is 14 residues long. V lost 5 bases and J 5 bases, leaving 13 bases between the germline ends. Germline V gene data show CDR1 as SGHNT and CDR2 as YYREEE (reference sequence). CDR3 nucleotides: TGTGCCAGCAGAGAAGACAGCACAAATGAAAAACTGTTTTTT. The encoded protein is CASREDSTNEKLFF.

The V call is TRBV19, the J call TRBJ1-1; 7 bases agree with TRBD1. CDR1 LNHDA and CDR2 SQIVND come from the germline V gene (reference sequence). CDR3 size: 13 residues. After removal of 6 bases from V and 11 bases from J, the junction contained 12 bases not matched to a gene. The CDR3 is CASRPPQGRLAFF. CDR3 in DNA: TGTGCCAGTAGGCCCCCACAGGGGCGGTTGGCTTTCTTT.

This clone is a singleton in its sample. The chain uses TRBV18 and TRBJ2-1; 7 nucleotides align to TRBD1. CDR1 and CDR2 from the germline V gene are KGHSH and LQKENI. The trim removed 0 bases at V and 7 bases at J, leaving 3 bases unmatched. The length of the CDR3 is 14 residues. CDR3: CASSPPTGVNEQFF. The DNA for the CDR3 is TGTGCCAGCTCACCACCCACAGGGGTGAATGAGCAGTTCTTC.

The V gene is TRBV7-9, the J gene TRBJ1-5; D is possibly TRBD1 (5 bases). The V end lost 5 bases, the J end lost 0 bases, and 8 bases lay between the germline ends. This CDR3 region has 14 residues. The germline CDR1 and CDR2 sequences are SEHNR and FQNEAQ (reference sequence). The CDR3 DNA is TGTGCCAGCAGCGCGGACAATAGCAATCAGCCCCAGCATTTT. Residues: CASSADNSNQPQHF.

J is TRBJ2-1 and V is TRBV19; D is possibly TRBD2 (6 bases). The ends were cut back, 6 bases at V and 7 bases at J, with 19 bases in the middle. The CDR3 runs 15 residues. Germline loops: CDR1 LNHDA, CDR2 SQIVND (reference sequence). CDR3 sequence: CASSRLGGRGNEQFF. Written as DNA, the CDR3 is TGTGCCAGTAGCCGCTTGGGGGGACGGGGGAATGAGCAGTTCTTC.

V and J are TRBV18 and TRBJ2-2; D gene uncertain. This CDR3 has 12 amino acids. Per germline, CDR1 KGHSH and CDR2 LQKENI. V shed 2 bases and J shed 7 bases, with 5 bases lying between them. Here the CDR3 reads CASSPGRGELFF. The CDR3, as DNA: TGTGCCAGCTCACCAGGCCGCGGGGAGCTGTTTTTT. The full variable domain, with the rest looked up from reference TRBV18 and TRBJ2-2, is NAGVMQNPRHLVRRRGQEARLRCSPMKGHSHVYWYRQLPEEGLKFMVYLQKENIIDESGMPKERFSAEFPKEGPSILRIQQVVRGDSAAYFCASSPGRGELFFGEGSRLTVL.

DNA of the CDR3: TGTGCCAGCAGCTCCGCTTGGGGAGGCGAAAAACTGTTTTTT. Residues: CASSSAWGGEKLFF. This chain uses TRBV7-2 with TRBJ1-4, with D uncertain. Germline V gives CDR1 SGHTA, CDR2 FQGNSA. Trimming cost V 4 bases and J 8 bases, with 14 bases left between them. CDR3 size: 14 residues.

The count of this clone is one. The chain has TRBV5-4 and TRBJ1-2; possible D gene TRBD1, 6 bases. The CDR3 sequence is 13 residues long. V shed 4 bases and J shed 4 bases, with 11 bases lying between them. The V gene's germline CDR1 is SGHNT and CDR2 YYREEE (reference sequence). CDR3 sequence (DNA): TGTGCCAGCAGCAGCCGGACAGTCTATGGCTACACCTTC. It translates to CASSSRTVYGYTF.

The rearrangement links TRBV29-1 to TRBJ2-5; TRBD2 might be the D (6 bases). Germline values: CDR1 SQVTM, CDR2 ANQGSEA. Deletions cut 4 bases from V and 5 bases from J, with 17 bases between. This CDR3 contains 14 residues. The CDR3, as DNA: TGCAGCGTTGGGGGGGTTGGATTCGCGGAGACCCAGTACTTC. This codes for CSVGGVGFAETQYF. Full variable domain (outside the CDR3, taken from reference TRBV29-1 and TRBJ2-5): SAVISQKPSRDICQRGTSLTIQCQVDSQVTMMFWYRQQPGQSLTLIATANQGSEATYESGFVIDKFPISRPNLTFSTLTVSNMSPEDSSIYLCSVGGVGFAETQYFGPGTRLLVL.

The V gene is TRBV15, the J gene TRBJ2-2; D gene uncertain. V was pared by 2 bases and J by 0 bases, with 10 bases between. CDR1 and CDR2 from the germline V gene are LNHNV and YYDKDF (reference sequence). CDR3 length: 16 amino acids. CDR3 amino acids: CATSRFRVPNTGELFF. The CDR3 DNA reads TGTGCCACCAGCAGATTTCGGGTCCCGAACACCGGGGAGCTGTTTTTT.

The chain uses TRBV20-1 and TRBJ2-5, with D hard to call. This CDR3 is 11 amino acids long. V lost 7 bases to trimming and J lost 2 bases, with 8 bases between them. Germline CDR1 is DFQATT and CDR2 is SNEGSKA (reference sequence). The DNA for the CDR3 is TGCAGTGTCACAATTCAAGAGACCCAGTACTTC. Protein product: CSVTIQETQYF.

Only one count was recorded for this clone. The rearrangement joins TRBV13 to TRBJ2-3, with 10 bases identical to TRBD1. The CDR3 contains 15 residues. V was pared by 5 bases and J by 4 bases, with 6 bases of the junction left unmatched. The germline V gene encodes CDR1 PRHDT and CDR2 FYEKMQ (reference sequence). For the CDR3, the DNA is TGTGCCAGCAGCATACCGGACAGGGGGTCAGATACGCAGTATTTT. Translating it yields CASSIPDRGSDTQYF.

This clone has a handful of counts. V and J are TRBV5-8 and TRBJ2-1; perhaps TRBD2 as D (5 bases). CDR3 size: 15 residues. With 2 bases removed from V and 8 bases from J, the gap between germline ends came to 17 bases. Germline CDR1 SGHTS, CDR2 YDEGEE. CDR3 loop: CASSFGSTSRDEQFF. The CDR3 coding sequence is TGTGCCAGCAGCTTTGGATCCACTAGTCGGGATGAGCAGTTCTTC.

The rearrangement links TRBV4-3 to TRBJ2-5; TRBD1 aligns across 10 bases. The V gene end was trimmed by 1 base and the J gene end by 4 bases; junction bases not matched to a gene: 9. This CDR3 spans 17 amino acids. Germline assignment: CDR1 LGHNA and CDR2 YSLEER. This chain's CDR3 is CASSQVTTGGFGETQYF. DNA for the CDR3: TGCGCCAGCAGCCAAGTCACGACAGGGGGCTTTGGAGAGACCCAGTACTTC.

This chain joins TRBV23-1 and TRBJ1-1; D call uncertain. TRBV23-1 is filed as an ORF, its function uncertain. There are 19 residues in the CDR3. Trimming left V 3 bases short and J 0 bases short, with 23 bases between. The CDR3 is CASSQPALEFRLMNTEAFF. In DNA form, the CDR3 reads TGCGCCAGCAGTCAGCCCGCACTTGAGTTCAGGCTTATGAACACTGAAGCTTTCTTT.

The chain is built from TRBV19 and TRBJ1-1; D gene uncertain. Trimming removed 3 bases from V and 1 base from J, with 6 bases in between. This CDR3 is built from 13 residues. The germline gives CDR1 LNHDA, CDR2 SQIVND (reference sequence). The CDR3 region is CASSIKPNTEAFF. CDR3 coding DNA: TGTGCCAGTAGTATCAAGCCGAACACTGAAGCTTTCTTT. Full variable domain (rest looked up from reference TRBV19 and TRBJ1-1): DGGITQSPKYLFRKEGQNVTLSCEQNLNHDAMYWYRQDPGQGLRLIYYSQIVNDFQKGDIAEGYSVSREKKESFPLTVTSAQKNPTAFYLCASSIKPNTEAFFGQGTRLTVV.

The chain is built from TRBV21-1 and TRBJ1-1; the table calls TRBD1, which could not be checked here. TRBV21-1 is a listed pseudogene. The CDR3 contains 14 residues. The CDR3 DNA is TGTGCCAGCAGCAACCATGATAGGGGCACTGAAGCTTTCTTT. It codes for CASSNHDRGTEAFF.

Written as DNA, the CDR3 is TGTGCCTGGAGTGATGGGACAGGATATCAGTACTTC. This codes for CAWSDGTGYQYF. This chain links TRBV30 with TRBJ2-4; 8 bases match TRBD1. The trim removed 1 base at V and 12 bases at J, leaving 5 bases unmatched. Looked up from germline, CDR1 is GTSNPN and CDR2 is SVGIG (reference sequence). The CDR3 length is 12 residues.

This sequence joins TRBV6-5 and TRBJ2-1; 10 bases align to TRBD1. The V gene end was trimmed by 2 bases and the J gene end by 7 bases; junction bases not matched to a gene: 5. The CDR3 length is 15 residues. Looked up from germline, CDR1 is MNHEY and CDR2 is SVGAGI. CDR3 nucleotides: TGTGCCAGCAGTTACGGGGACAGGGGACAAAATGAGCAGTTCTTC. It specifies CASSYGDRGQNEQFF.

In this sample, this clone turned up a few times. CDR3 in DNA: TGTGCCAGTAGTATAGTAGGGGGCAATCAGCCCCAGCATTTT. Protein sequence: CASSIVGGNQPQHF. The V call is TRBV19, the J call TRBJ1-5, with D perhaps TRBD1 (5 bases). Trimming removed 1 base at V and 2 bases at J, with 6 bases between. Germline CDR1 reads LNHDA; CDR2 reads SQIVND (reference sequence). This CDR3 contains 14 residues.

This clone was detected once. V is TRBV18 and J is TRBJ1-4; the match to TRBD1 covers 9 bases. The germline CDR1 and CDR2 sequences are KGHSH and LQKENI. V lost 6 bases to trimming and J lost 8 bases; unmatched junction nucleotides: 7. This CDR3 contains 14 residues. CDR3 sequence reads: CASSQDRGSEKLFF. In nucleotides, the CDR3 is TGTGCCAGCTCCCAGGACAGGGGAAGCGAAAAACTGTTTTTT. Using reference TRBV18 and TRBJ1-4 for the parts outside the CDR3, the full variable domain is NAGVMQNPRHLVRRRGQEARLRCSPMKGHSHVYWYRQLPEEGLKFMVYLQKENIIDESGMPKERFSAEFPKEGPSILRIQQVVRGDSAAYFCASSQDRGSEKLFFGSGTQLSVL.

In this sample, this clone turned up once. The V call is TRBV6-1, the J call TRBJ2-1, with 11 nucleotides matching TRBD1. Germline CDR1 MNHNS, CDR2 SASEGT. V shed 6 bases and J 7 bases; nucleotides not matched to a gene: 8. The CDR3 spans 15 residues. For the CDR3, the DNA is TGTGCCAGCAGCTCCGGGACAGGGGGAGGAAATGAGCAGTTCTTC. Its translation: CASSSGTGGGNEQFF.

The genes are TRBV7-3 and TRBJ2-3; the match to TRBD1 covers 9 bases. This CDR3 comprises 16 residues. Trimming cost V 5 bases and J 2 bases; bases outside gene matches: 8. Germline V CDR1 and CDR2: SGHTA, FQGTGA. CDR3 amino acids: CASSPGQGMDTDTQYF. The CDR3, as DNA: TGTGCCAGCAGCCCCGGACAGGGGATGGACACAGATACGCAGTATTTT.

The rearrangement uses TRBV7-8 and TRBJ2-2, with a possible D match to TRBD2 (6 bases). V was shortened by 2 bases and J by 2 bases, with 9 bases between the two germline ends. The CDR3 totals 15 residues. Germline V gene sequence: CDR1 SGHVS, CDR2 FQNEAQ. As DNA, the CDR3 is TGTGCCAGCAGCTTACGGGCGGGAAACACCGGGGAGCTGTTTTTT. Encoded protein: CASSLRAGNTGELFF.

This rearrangement joins TRBV5-6 to TRBJ2-5, with TRBD1 identical over 8 bases. CDR1 is SGHDT and CDR2 is YYEEEE in the germline V gene. V dropped 4 bases and J dropped 1; count of bases not matched to a gene: 3. The CDR3 consists of 14 residues. In DNA, the CDR3 is TGTGCCAGCAGCACGGGGACAGGCCAAGAGACCCAGTACTTC. It yields the protein CASSTGTGQETQYF.

The V gene is TRBV4-2, the J gene TRBJ2-1, with a possible D match to TRBD1 (5 bases). Trimming removed 2 bases at V and 8 bases at J, with 16 bases between. This CDR3 spans 15 amino acids. CDR1 and CDR2 from the germline V gene are LGHNA and YNFKEQ. The CDR3 nucleotides are TGTGCCAGCAGCCAAAGGGCAGGGTGGTCCGATGAGCAGTTCTTC. This gives the protein CASSQRAGWSDEQFF.

J is TRBJ1-1 and V is TRBV19, with 8 nucleotides matching TRBD1. After removal of 10 bases from V and 5 bases from J, the junction contained 6 bases not matched to a gene. CDR1 LNHDA and CDR2 SQIVND come from the germline V gene (reference sequence). This CDR3 spans 12 amino acids. CDR3 bases: TGTGCCACAGGACAGGGACGGACTGAAGCTTTCTTT. It codes for CATGQGRTEAFF.